This T cell receptor beta chain was retrieved from a study of technical replicates of blood from several donors. Produced via immunoSEQ multiplex PCR; TCRdb's table is partial and in-frame only. This sample yields approximately 70,000 clones, of which about 90% are seen a single time; about 0.4% belongs to the top ten. Germline CDR1 LNHDA, CDR2 SQIVND (reference sequence). The CDR3 contains 14 residues. The ends were cut back, 3 bases at V and 4 bases at J, with 12 bases in the middle. The sequenced sample was T cells isolated from PBMCs. This chain connects TRBV19 to TRBJ1-1; D is unresolved. The TCR sequence derives from a human donor in good health. CDR3 protein: CASSIRDIGTEAFF. CDR3 nucleotide sequence: TGTGCCAGTAGTATTCGGGATATTGGCACTGAAGCTTTCTTT. Full variable domain (remainder filled in from reference TRBV19 and TRBJ1-1): DGGITQSPKYLFRKEGQNVTLSCEQNLNHDAMYWYRQDPGQGLRLIYYSQIVNDFQKGDIAEGYSVSREKKESFPLTVTSAQKNPTAFYLCASSIRDIGTEAFFGQGTRLTVV.